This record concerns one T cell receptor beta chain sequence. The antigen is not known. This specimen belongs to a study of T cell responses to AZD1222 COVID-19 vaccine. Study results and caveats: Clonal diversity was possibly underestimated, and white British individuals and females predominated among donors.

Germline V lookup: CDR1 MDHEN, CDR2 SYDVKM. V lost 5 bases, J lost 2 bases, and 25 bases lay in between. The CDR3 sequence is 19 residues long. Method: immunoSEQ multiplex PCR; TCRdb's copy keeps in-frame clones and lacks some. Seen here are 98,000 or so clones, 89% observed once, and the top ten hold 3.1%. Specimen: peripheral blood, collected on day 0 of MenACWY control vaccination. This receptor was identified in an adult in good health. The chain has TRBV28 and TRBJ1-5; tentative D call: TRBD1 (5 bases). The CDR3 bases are TGTGCCAGCAGTATCTATCGCGGGGGTGTACACGATGGCAATCAGCCCCAGCATTTT. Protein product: CASSIYRGGVHDGNQPQHF.